The 29 T cell receptor beta chains given below trace back to one sample, sequenced in a study of blood T cell repertoires in COVID-19. The repertoire was sequenced with immunoSEQ multiplex PCR; TCRdb's copy has only in-frame clones and lacks some. The data show about 170,000 clones, more than 75% seen once. The sequenced sample was peripheral blood. These receptors all come from a man between 18 and 29 years old with COVID-19, enrolled during active disease.

The chain combines TRBV15 with TRBJ2-7; 8 bases align to TRBD2. Germline loops: CDR1 LNHNV, CDR2 YYDKDF (reference sequence). This CDR3 region has 15 residues. V dropped 0 bases and J dropped 3; count of bases not matched to a gene: 4. DNA for the CDR3: TGTGCCACCAGCAGAGATAGAGCGGGGGTCTACGAGCAGTACTTC. This encodes CATSRDRAGVYEQYF.

V gene TRBV25-1 combines with J gene TRBJ1-6; D is uncertain. CDR3 length equals 16 residues. Germline-derived CDR1 and CDR2 are MGHDK and SYGVNS. The germline V and J ends were trimmed by 0 bases and 7 bases, with 13 bases remaining between them. The CDR3 spells CASSEYGGLANSPLHF. The CDR3 DNA sequence: TGTGCCAGCAGTGAATATGGAGGGCTGGCGAATTCACCCCTCCACTTT.

This clone was seen more than once but under ten times. V usage is TRBV28 and J usage is TRBJ1-2, with a weak D call TRBD1 (5 bases). V was trimmed by 6 bases and J by 1 base, leaving 6 bases between them. CDR1 and CDR2 from the germline V gene are MDHEN and SYDVKM. The CDR3 loop spans 12 amino acids. CDR3 bases: TGTGCCAGCAGGGGGGGTAACTATGGCTACACCTTC. It specifies CASRGGNYGYTF.

This chain uses TRBV4-3 with TRBJ2-2; 10 bases match TRBD2. The CDR3 has 16 amino acids. V dropped 3 bases and J dropped 6; count of bases not matched to a gene: 7. Germline CDR1 and CDR2: LGHNA and YSLEER. CDR3: CASSQESGRASGELFF. The CDR3 nucleotides read TGCGCCAGCAGCCAGGAAAGCGGGAGGGCCTCCGGGGAGCTGTTTTTT.

This clone was seen a single time. The chain combines TRBV2 with TRBJ1-1; tentatively, D is TRBD1 (5 bases). The CDR3 has 10 amino acids. Trimming pared 8 bases from V and 5 bases from J, leaving 6 bases between. CDR1 SNHLY and CDR2 FYNNEI come from the germline V gene. CDR3 bases: TGTGCCAGCGGGGGGACTGAAGCTTTCTTT. Translating gives CASGGTEAFF.

The rearrangement joins TRBV19 to TRBJ2-1, with TRBD2 identical over 8 bases. The V segment lost 4 bases and the J segment 0 bases; nucleotides outside the gene matches: 17. This CDR3 has 20 residues. Germline V gene sequence: CDR1 LNHDA, CDR2 SQIVND (reference sequence). Here the CDR3 reads CASSTPPGLVGRGSYNEQFF. CDR3 nucleotide sequence: TGTGCCAGTAGTACCCCCCCGGGACTAGTGGGAAGGGGCTCCTACAATGAGCAGTTCTTC.

This chain connects TRBV30 to TRBJ1-6, with D perhaps TRBD1 (6 bases). This CDR3 is 18 amino acids long. V lost 0 bases and J 0 bases, leaving 15 bases between the germline ends. Germline V lookup: CDR1 GTSNPN, CDR2 SVGIG (reference sequence). In nucleotides, the CDR3 is TGTGCCTGGAGTGTTGCGGGAGGGGGTGTCTCCTATAATTCACCCCTCCACTTT. Protein product: CAWSVAGGGVSYNSPLHF.

CDR3 residues: CASSVGGSNINEQFF. The CDR3 DNA reads TGTGCCAGCAGCGTAGGCGGGAGCAACATCAATGAGCAGTTCTTC. The chain employs TRBV9 and TRBJ2-1; the match to TRBD2 covers 7 bases. CDR1 and CDR2 from the germline V gene are SGDLS and YYNGEE. V lost 0 bases and J lost 6; bases outside the gene matches: 6. CDR3 size: 15 residues.

The rearrangement links TRBV13 to TRBJ2-7; 12 positions match TRBD2. The CDR3 covers 16 residues. Germline CDR1 is PRHDT and CDR2 is FYEKMQ (reference sequence). Trimming cost V 3 bases and J 5 bases; bases outside gene matches: 8. In DNA form, the CDR3 reads TGTGCCAGCAGCTTCCCGACTAGCGGGAGTCACCACGAGCAGTACTTC. Its translation is CASSFPTSGSHHEQYF.

On this clone itself: One end of the junction fails to match germline, which may point to a read error. The rearrangement uses TRBV28 and TRBJ2-2; 7 bases align to TRBD1. This CDR3 has 15 amino acids. Germline V gene lookup returns CDR1 MDHEN and CDR2 SYDVKM. CDR3 amino acids: CATSPRTGNTGELFF. The CDR3 nucleotides read TGTGCCACCAGTCCTCGGACAGGGAACACCGGGGAGCTGTTTTTT.

The CDR3, as DNA: TGTGCCAGCAGCTTAGATTCCGCCGGGAAGGTGTACTTC. Amino acids: CASSLDSAGKVYF. V is TRBV7-9 and J is TRBJ2-7, with a tentative D call TRBD2 (5 bases). Trimming took off 1 base at V and 12 bases at J, with 16 bases between the two ends. The CDR3 is 13 amino acids. Germline lookup yields CDR1 SEHNR and CDR2 FQNEAQ (reference sequence).

V usage is TRBV15 and J usage is TRBJ2-7; perhaps TRBD2 as D (5 bases). The CDR3 contains 15 residues. Germline CDR1 reads LNHNV; CDR2 reads YYDKDF (reference sequence). V lost 1 base and J 1 base, leaving 11 bases between the germline ends. The CDR3 sequence: CATSRVRGQSYEQYF. The CDR3 bases are TGTGCCACCAGCAGAGTCAGAGGGCAGTCCTACGAGCAGTACTTC. Full variable domain (missing parts from reference TRBV15 and TRBJ2-7): DAMVIQNPRYQVTQFGKPVTLSCSQTLNHNVMYWYQQKSSQAPKLLFHYYDKDFNNEADTPDNFQSRRPNTSFCFLDIRSPGLGDTAMYLCATSRVRGQSYEQYFGPGTRLTVT.

The rearrangement links TRBV7-2 to TRBJ1-6, with D possibly TRBD1 on 5 matching bases. Germline CDR1 reads SGHTA; CDR2 reads FQGNSA. The CDR3 is 16 amino acids. Trimming removed 4 bases from V and 7 bases from J, with 17 bases in between. In DNA, the CDR3 is TGTGCCAGCAGCTCCAGGGCAGGTGCCAACAATTCACCCCTCCACTTT. It codes for CASSSRAGANNSPLHF. The full variable domain, in which reference TRBV7-2 and TRBJ1-6 provide the parts outside the CDR3, is GAGVSQSPSNKVTEKGKDVELRCDPISGHTALYWYRQSLGQGLEFLIYFQGNSAPDKSGLPSDRFSAERTGGSVSTLTIQRTQQEDSAVYLCASSSRAGANNSPLHFGNGTRLTVT.

CDR3 residues: CASSGSGTGAYEQYF. Written as DNA, the CDR3 is TGTGCCAGCAGCGGTTCCGGGACAGGCGCCTACGAGCAGTACTTC. The chain recombines TRBV28 with TRBJ2-7; 8 bases align to TRBD1. Per the germline V gene, CDR1 is MDHEN and CDR2 is SYDVKM. CDR3 length equals 15 residues. The V and J ends lost 6 bases and 2 bases, in that order; junction bases with no gene match: 9.

The rearrangement joins TRBV29-1 to TRBJ2-7, with D perhaps TRBD2 (6 bases). CDR1 SQVTM and CDR2 ANQGSEA come from the germline V gene. Trimming removed 3 bases at V and 2 bases at J, with 8 bases between. The CDR3 sequence is 12 residues long. CDR3 residues: CSVDGGTYEQYF. CDR3 coding DNA: TGCAGCGTTGATGGGGGGACCTACGAGCAGTACTTC.

V gene TRBV19 combines with J gene TRBJ1-5; perhaps TRBD1 as D (6 bases). V lost 5 bases and J lost 3, with 17 bases in between. The CDR3 has 16 amino acids. The V gene's germline CDR1 is LNHDA and CDR2 SQIVND (reference sequence). The CDR3 region is CASSLTGKSVNQPQHF. The CDR3 DNA is TGTGCCAGTAGTCTCACAGGGAAGAGCGTCAATCAGCCCCAGCATTTT.

This chain uses TRBV28 with TRBJ1-4; D is undetermined. CDR1 is MDHEN and CDR2 is SYDVKM in the germline V gene. This CDR3 comprises 14 residues. V was shortened by 3 bases and J by 4 bases, with 9 bases between the two germline ends. Here the CDR3 reads CASSFGYYNEKLFF. DNA for the CDR3: TGTGCCAGCAGTTTCGGGTATTATAATGAAAAACTGTTTTTT.

This chain joins TRBV15 and TRBJ2-1; D is undetermined. The germline gives CDR1 LNHNV, CDR2 YYDKDF (reference sequence). Trimming pared 0 bases from V and 10 bases from J, leaving 13 bases between. CDR3 length equals 14 residues. The CDR3 nucleotides read TGTGCCACCAGCAGAGATCTTAGCAGTGACGAGCAGTTCTTC. Protein sequence: CATSRDLSSDEQFF.

V gene TRBV12-3 or TRBV12-4 combines with J gene TRBJ1-2, with D tentatively TRBD1 (6 bases). The CDR3 has 12 amino acids. Trimming stripped 6 bases from V and 6 bases from J, with 11 bases between. CDR3 in DNA: TGTGCCAGCAGCGGTGGGGGCCATGGCTACACCTTC. It encodes CASSGGGHGYTF.

The chain employs TRBV7-9 and TRBJ1-1; D gene uncertain. Trimming stripped 1 base from V and 0 bases from J, with 6 bases between. The CDR3 has 14 residues. Germline V gene data show CDR1 as SEHNR and CDR2 as FQNEAQ (reference sequence). In nucleotides, the CDR3 is TGTGCCAGCAGCTTAGGTCAGATGAACACTGAAGCTTTCTTT. This gives the protein CASSLGQMNTEAFF.

This rearrangement joins TRBV6-5 to TRBJ1-3, with 8 positions matching TRBD1. V dropped 6 bases and J dropped 4; count of bases not matched to a gene: 5. This CDR3 region has 14 residues. The germline CDR1 and CDR2 sequences are MNHEY and SVGAGI. CDR3 sequence: CASSQTGEGNTIYF. CDR3 sequence (DNA): TGTGCCAGCAGCCAGACAGGGGAGGGAAACACCATATATTTT.

V and J are TRBV7-3 and TRBJ1-1; D is perhaps TRBD1 (6 bases). With 5 bases removed from V and 0 bases from J, the gap between germline ends came to 19 bases. This CDR3 is 17 amino acids long. Per germline, CDR1 SGHTA and CDR2 FQGTGA. CDR3 in amino acids: CASSPSPGTYMNTEAFF. Here the CDR3 DNA reads TGTGCCAGCAGCCCCAGTCCCGGGACATATATGAACACTGAAGCTTTCTTT.

This clone appeared once. The chain couples TRBV28 to TRBJ1-3; D is possibly TRBD1 (5 bases). This CDR3 comprises 15 residues. V gave up 5 bases and J gave up 2 bases, with 13 bases separating them. Germline CDR1 MDHEN, CDR2 SYDVKM. CDR3 coding DNA: TGTGCCAGCAGTCTAAACAGGAATCCTGGAAACACCATATATTTT. Translated, it gives CASSLNRNPGNTIYF.

In DNA form, the CDR3 reads TGTGCCAGCAGCGATCCTCCACAGGGCCAGGAGTTCTTC. Protein: CASSDPPQGQEFF. The V call is TRBV27, the J call TRBJ2-1; D might be TRBD1 (6 bases). The CDR3 has 13 residues. V lost 6 bases and J lost 14, with 20 bases in between. CDR1 is MNHEY, CDR2 SMNVEV, per germline (reference sequence).

The rearrangement uses TRBV27 and TRBJ1-6; D is unresolved. This CDR3 has 14 residues. Germline V gives CDR1 MNHEY, CDR2 SMNVEV (reference sequence). Trimming took 3 bases from V and 8 from J, leaving 11 bases between them. The CDR3 sequence: CASSFAVGYSPLHF. Here the CDR3 DNA reads TGTGCCAGCAGTTTTGCGGTAGGATATTCACCCCTCCACTTT.

The chain recombines TRBV7-8 with TRBJ1-5; the D is unclear. This CDR3 region has 15 residues. The V and J ends lost 8 bases and 0 bases respectively, with 14 bases between them. Germline V gene sequence: CDR1 SGHVS, CDR2 FQNEAQ. In DNA form, the CDR3 reads TGTGCCAGCGCCCCTATGGGCTATAGCAATCAGCCCCAGCATTTT. Translating it yields CASAPMGYSNQPQHF. The entire variable domain, with the rest obtained from reference TRBV7-8 and TRBJ1-5, is as follows: GAGVSQSPRYKVAKRGQDVALRCDPISGHVSLFWYQQALGQGPEFLTYFQNEAQLDKSGLPSDRFFAERPEGSVSTLKIQRTQQEDSAVYLCASAPMGYSNQPQHFGDGTRLSIL.

The rearrangement links TRBV6-2 or TRBV6-3 to TRBJ2-2; D might be TRBD1 (5 bases). In germline, CDR1 is MNHEY, CDR2 SVGEGT. The length of the CDR3 is 17 residues. V lost 2 bases to trimming and J lost 4 bases, with 17 bases between them. The CDR3, as DNA: TGTGCCAGCAGTTACCCCCCACATCGACAGCGCACCGGGGAGCTGTTTTTT. Translation gives CASSYPPHRQRTGELFF.

Of note for this clone: One junction end does not reproduce the germline sequence, and a read error may be involved. This rearrangement joins TRBV30 to TRBJ1-4; D unresolved. Germline V lookup: CDR1 GTSNPN, CDR2 SVGIG (reference sequence). The CDR3 is 13 amino acids. The CDR3 DNA reads TGTGCCTTAAGGAAATCAACTAATGAAAAACTGCTTTTT. Protein: CALRKSTNEKLLF.

This clone was counted a single time. This chain joins TRBV6-5 and TRBJ1-1; D is perhaps TRBD1 (5 bases). Germline lookup yields CDR1 MNHEY and CDR2 SVGAGI. Trimming shortened V by 1 base and J by 3 bases, and 12 bases separated the two germline ends. CDR3 length: 15 residues. Here the CDR3 reads CASSYWGGRYTEAFF. CDR3 sequence (DNA): TGTGCCAGCAGTTACTGGGGGGGAAGGTACACTGAAGCTTTCTTT.